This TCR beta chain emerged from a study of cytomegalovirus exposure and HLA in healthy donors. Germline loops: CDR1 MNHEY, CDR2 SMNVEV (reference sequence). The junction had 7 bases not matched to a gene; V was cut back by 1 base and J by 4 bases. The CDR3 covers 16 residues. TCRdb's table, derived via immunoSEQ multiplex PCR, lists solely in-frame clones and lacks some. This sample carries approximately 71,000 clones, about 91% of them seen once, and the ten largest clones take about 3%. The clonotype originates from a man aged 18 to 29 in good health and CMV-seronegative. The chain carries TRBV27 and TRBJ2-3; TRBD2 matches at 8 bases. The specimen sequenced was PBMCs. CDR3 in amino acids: CASSLWGTRFADTQYF. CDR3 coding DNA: TGTGCCAGCAGTTTATGGGGGACTAGATTCGCAGATACGCAGTATTTT.